The clone carrying this TCR beta chain was picked up a small number of times. What it binds is unknown. The sorted Tregs were CD4+CD25+CD127-/low cells. Germline loops: CDR1 LGHNA, CDR2 YNFKEQ. The CDR3 is 20 residues long. Trimming cost V 0 bases and J 1 base; bases outside gene matches: 15. Full-length variable regions came from constant-region reverse primers plus semi-nested Nested Universal Primer A PCR. One entry per CDR3 protein results from TCRdb running MiXCR on the 5' RACE reads. The data contain tens of thousands of distinct CDR3 sequences, about 26% of them singletons. Broader study findings: The TCR gene usage of tumor memory CD4+ T cells clustered together with blood and lymph node memory CD4+ cells and with lymph node naive CD4+ cells.

This TCR derives from a female donor with breast cancer. The sample comprised tumor-infiltrating Tregs sorted from the breast tumor. The V gene is TRBV4-2, the J gene TRBJ2-7, with 10 nucleotides matching TRBD2. In DNA, the CDR3 is TGTGCCAGCAGCCAAGAAAGGGTTGGTAGCGGGAGGATTGTTTCCTACGAGCAGTACTTC. As protein: CASSQERVGSGRIVSYEQYF.